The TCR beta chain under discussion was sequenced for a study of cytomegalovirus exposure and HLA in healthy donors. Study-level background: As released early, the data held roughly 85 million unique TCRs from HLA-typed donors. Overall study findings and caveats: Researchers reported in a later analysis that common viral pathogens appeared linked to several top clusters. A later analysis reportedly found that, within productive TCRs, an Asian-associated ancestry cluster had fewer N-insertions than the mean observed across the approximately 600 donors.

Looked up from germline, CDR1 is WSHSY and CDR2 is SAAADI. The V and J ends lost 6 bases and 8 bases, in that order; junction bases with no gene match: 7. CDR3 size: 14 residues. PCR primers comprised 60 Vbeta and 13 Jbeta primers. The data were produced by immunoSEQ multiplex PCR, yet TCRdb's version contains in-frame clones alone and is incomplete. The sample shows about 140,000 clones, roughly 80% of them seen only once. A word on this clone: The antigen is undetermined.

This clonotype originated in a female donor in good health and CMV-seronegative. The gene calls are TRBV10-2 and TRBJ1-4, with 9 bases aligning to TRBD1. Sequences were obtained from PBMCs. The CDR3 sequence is CASRDRDRAEKLFF. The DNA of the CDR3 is TGCGCCAGCAGAGACCGGGACAGGGCGGAAAAACTGTTTTTT.